The clone carrying this T cell receptor beta chain appeared a few times. Its antigen is unidentified. TCR sequencing used cDNA made by reverse transcription of extracted RNA. Profiling relied on immunoSEQ multiplex PCR, and the TCRdb table lists in-frame clones only, not all of them. The repertoire holds 150,000 to 200,000 clones, with under 80% as singletons. The junction had 11 bases not matched to a gene; V was cut back by 2 bases and J by 8 bases. The CDR3 totals 14 residues. Germline CDR1 SQVTM, CDR2 ANQGSEA. This sample was included in a study of CD8+ T cells in alopecia areata. Study-level background: Tofacitinib administration persisted for 6 to 18 months, succeeded by 6 months off drug.

Study outcomes and limitations: Throughout tofacitinib, many expanded lesional clones continued to persist in scalp and blood. For lesional scalp, especially alopecia totalis/universalis, clonality was higher than in normal scalp.

Sample treatment: oral pan-JAK inhibitor, 5-10 mg twice daily. Sequences were derived from CD4+ T cells sorted from blood, sampled at approximately week 50, from a patient treated with tofacitinib. The chain uses TRBV29-1 and TRBJ1-2; 7 positions match TRBD1. The receptor comes from a human donor with alopecia areata. DNA for the CDR3: TGCAGCGTTGAACAGCGGAAGGGGGCGCGAGGCTACACCTTC. Translation gives CSVEQRKGARGYTF.